Listed here are 6 T cell receptor beta chains from one sample, sequenced in a study of blood T cell repertoires in COVID-19 (dated by TCRdb to the early 2020s). Library preparation used the immunoSEQ multiplex PCR assay. TCRdb obtained this table from immuneACCESS and retained in-frame rearrangements with V and J assigned. These tables miss some clones; where compared with another copy, unresolved V genes account for less than half of the shortfall, and the remainder is unexplained. In all, the sample holds 70,000 or so clones, and approximately 89% of those were seen once. Roughly 40% of the sample rests with the top ten. The sample consisted of peripheral blood. These receptors were taken from a woman aged 80 or older with active or convalescent COVID-19.

The chain is built from TRBV30 and TRBJ1-1; no reliable D call. Germline assignment: CDR1 GTSNPN and CDR2 SVGIG (reference sequence). V lost 4 bases, J lost 6 bases, and 15 bases lay in between. The CDR3 consists of 13 residues. The chain's CDR3 is CAWNRHDGAEAFF. The CDR3 bases are TGTGCCTGGAATCGTCACGACGGGGCTGAAGCTTTCTTT.

This clone was seen only a few times. The chain uses TRBV6-6 and TRBJ1-3; D is ambiguous. Germline CDR1 is MNHNY and CDR2 is SVGAGI (reference sequence). V lost 1 base and J lost 0, with 10 bases in between. The length of the CDR3 is 16 residues. The CDR3 sequence is CASSYYERGSGNTIYF. In DNA, the CDR3 is TGTGCCAGCAGTTACTATGAGCGGGGCTCTGGAAACACCATATATTTT.

This chain connects TRBV27 to TRBJ1-5, with 7 bases lining up with TRBD1. The CDR3 is 18 residues long. Trimming removed 5 bases from V and 4 bases from J; junction bases left unmatched: 17. Germline V gene lookup returns CDR1 MNHEY and CDR2 SMNVEV (reference sequence). The CDR3 protein is CASSPQRTGILKNQPQHF. CDR3 coding DNA: TGTGCCAGCAGTCCCCAACGGACAGGCATCCTAAAGAATCAGCCCCAGCATTTT.

This clone was observed a single time. The V gene is TRBV6-5, the J gene TRBJ2-7; perhaps TRBD2 as D (5 bases). V gave up 4 bases and J gave up 5 bases, with 15 bases separating them. The CDR3 is 14 amino acids. Per germline, CDR1 MNHEY and CDR2 SVGAGI. Written as DNA, the CDR3 is TGTGCCAGCAGTTCCCCACTAGGGTCCCACGAGCAGTACTTC. It specifies CASSSPLGSHEQYF.

This clone was detected a few times. V usage is TRBV6-2 or TRBV6-3 and J usage is TRBJ2-2; TRBD2 matches at 8 bases. The CDR3 extends over 15 amino acids. Germline V CDR1 and CDR2: MNHEY, SVGEGT. Unmatched junction bases numbered 5, after V lost 4 bases and J lost 4 bases. The CDR3 loop reads CASSFSGASTGELFF. The CDR3 DNA reads TGTGCCAGCAGTTTTAGCGGGGCTTCCACCGGGGAGCTGTTTTTT.

This clone was detected a few times. This chain connects TRBV2 to TRBJ1-1; no reliable D call. The CDR3 extends over 15 amino acids. The ends were cut back, 4 bases at V and 3 bases at J, with 15 bases in the middle. Germline assignment: CDR1 SNHLY and CDR2 FYNNEI. The CDR3 loop is CASSASQAGYTEAFF. The CDR3 DNA sequence: TGTGCCAGCAGTGCCAGCCAGGCGGGATACACTGAAGCTTTCTTT.